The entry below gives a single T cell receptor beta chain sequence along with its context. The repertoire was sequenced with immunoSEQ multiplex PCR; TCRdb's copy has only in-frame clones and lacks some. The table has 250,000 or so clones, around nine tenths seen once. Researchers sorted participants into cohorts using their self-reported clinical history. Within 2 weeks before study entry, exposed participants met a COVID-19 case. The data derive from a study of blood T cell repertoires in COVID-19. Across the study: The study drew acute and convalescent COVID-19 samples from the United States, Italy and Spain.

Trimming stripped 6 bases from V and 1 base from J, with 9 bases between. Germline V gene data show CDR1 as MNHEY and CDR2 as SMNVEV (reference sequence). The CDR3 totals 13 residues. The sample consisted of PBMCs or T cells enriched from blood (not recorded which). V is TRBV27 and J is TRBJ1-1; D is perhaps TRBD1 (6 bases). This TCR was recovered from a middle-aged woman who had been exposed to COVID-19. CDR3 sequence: CASRRQENTEAFF. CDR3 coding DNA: TGTGCCAGCAGAAGACAGGAGAACACTGAAGCTTTCTTT.